This entry lists 20 T cell receptor beta chains sequenced from one sample in a study of blood T cells in healthy people across ages. Primed by a sample-barcoded 5' primer and a J-beta primer mix, a second PCR proceeded for roughly 6 to 12 cycles. TCRdb independently ran MiXCR on the 5' RACE reads; one entry per CDR3 protein. Of under 2 million distinct CDR3 sequences listed, almost 35% are singletons. The sample taken for sequencing was blood. The receptors shown here come from a woman in her thirties in good health.

The V gene is TRBV3-1, the J gene TRBJ2-7; the D gene is possibly TRBD1 (6 bases). Trimming took off 2 bases at V and 5 bases at J, with 16 bases between the two ends. Germline loops: CDR1 LGHDT, CDR2 YNNKEL (reference sequence). This CDR3 has 15 amino acids. CDR3 DNA sequence: TGTGCCAGCAGCCAACCAAGGCAGGGGAGCGACGAGCAGTACTTC. Translating gives CASSQPRQGSDEQYF.

Note on this clonotype: Since a much larger clone is just one base distant, this may be a read error. Because it lacks the conserved phenylalanine or tryptophan at the end, this CDR3 is likely a read error. The rearrangement uses TRBV29-1 and TRBJ2-5, with D tentatively TRBD1 or TRBD2 (5 bases each). This CDR3 contains 17 residues. Trimming cost V 4 bases and J 5 bases, with 26 bases left between them. From germline, CDR1 is SQVTM and CDR2 ANQGSEA. Written as DNA, the CDR3 is TGCAGCGTTGGGGGCCTAGCACTAGACCGGCACGGCGAGACCCAGTACGTC. Protein sequence: CSVGGLALDRHGETQYV.

This chain joins TRBV6-2 or TRBV6-3 and TRBJ2-5; the match to TRBD1 covers 7 bases. In germline, CDR1 is MNHEY, CDR2 SVGEGT. CDR3 size: 15 residues. V shed 7 bases and J 4 bases; nucleotides not matched to a gene: 12. CDR3 nucleotide sequence: TGTGCCAGCAAGGCCTATGGACCAGGGGGAGAGACCCAGTACTTC. Residues: CASKAYGPGGETQYF.

A remark on this clonotype: A junction end diverges from the germline sequence, so it may reflect a read error. The chain is built from TRBV6-1 and TRBJ2-7; D remains ambiguous. The germline CDR1 and CDR2 sequences are MNHNS and SASEGT. This CDR3 is 15 amino acids long. DNA for the CDR3: TGTGCCGGCAGTTCGCTGGTGACTTCAAGAGTTGAGCAGTACTTC. This encodes CAGSSLVTSRVEQYF.

The CDR3 sequence: CASSQDSAPGDYGYTF. In DNA, the CDR3 is TGTGCCAGCAGCCAAGATTCGGCCCCGGGGGACTATGGCTACACCTTC. J is TRBJ1-2 and V is TRBV3-1; the D gene is possibly TRBD1 (5 bases). In germline, CDR1 is LGHDT, CDR2 YNNKEL (reference sequence). Trimming stripped 0 bases from V and 3 bases from J, with 14 bases between. This CDR3 is 16 amino acids long.

V usage is TRBV30 and J usage is TRBJ2-1; TRBD1 matches at 7 bases. J was trimmed by 3 bases and V by 2 bases; bases with no gene match: 7. Germline V CDR1 and CDR2: GTSNPN, SVGIG (reference sequence). The CDR3 sequence is 15 residues long. Here the CDR3 reads CAWSSTGSFYNEQFF. The CDR3 DNA follows: TGTGCCTGGAGTTCGACAGGGTCTTTCTACAATGAGCAGTTCTTC.

This sequence joins TRBV20-1 and TRBJ1-5; 7 nucleotides agree with TRBD1. The CDR3 has 15 amino acids. The V segment lost 1 base and the J segment 0 bases; nucleotides outside the gene matches: 3. Germline values: CDR1 DFQATT, CDR2 SNEGSKA (reference sequence). The CDR3 DNA reads as TGCAGTGCTAGAGTGTGGGACAGTAGCAATCAGCCCCAGCATTTT. As protein: CSARVWDSSNQPQHF.

This clonotype appeared a few times. CDR3 nucleotides: TGTGCCAGCAGTGCGGTTAGACTAGCGGGGGGAGAGACCCAGTACTTC. Protein: CASSAVRLAGGETQYF. This sequence joins TRBV2 and TRBJ2-5, with 13 bases fitting TRBD2. Germline V gene sequence: CDR1 SNHLY, CDR2 FYNNEI. The V and J ends lost 4 bases and 4 bases, in that order; junction bases with no gene match: 6. The CDR3 covers 16 residues.

This clonotype was detected many times. The rearrangement joins TRBV9 to TRBJ2-1; no clear D gene. V lost 0 bases to trimming and J lost 8 bases, with 9 bases between them. Germline loops: CDR1 SGDLS, CDR2 YYNGEE. The CDR3 extends over 13 amino acids. CDR3 DNA sequence: TGTGCCAGCAGCGTAGAGGCTGCGTATGAGCAGTTCTTC. Protein sequence: CASSVEAAYEQFF.

The chain carries TRBV28 and TRBJ2-5, with D possibly TRBD1 on 6 matching bases. CDR3 length: 17 amino acids. The germline V gene has CDR1 MDHEN and CDR2 SYDVKM. V lost 5 bases and J lost 4, with 23 bases in between. CDR3 amino acids: CASSPYPSGVGAETQYF. The CDR3 DNA sequence: TGTGCCAGCAGTCCATACCCCTCAGGGGTCGGAGCAGAGACCCAGTACTTC.

V gene TRBV2 combines with J gene TRBJ1-2; 7 bases fit TRBD1. After removal of 6 bases from V and 8 bases from J, the junction contained 12 bases not matched to a gene. In germline, CDR1 is SNHLY, CDR2 FYNNEI. There are 14 residues in the CDR3. The CDR3 is CASRADRTSGGYTF. In nucleotides, the CDR3 is TGTGCCAGCAGAGCGGACAGGACGTCCGGCGGCTACACCTTC.

This clonotype was seen a handful of times. The CDR3 here is CSARELAGHPYEQYF. As DNA, the CDR3 is TGCAGTGCTAGAGAGCTAGCGGGACATCCGTACGAGCAGTACTTC. The chain carries TRBV20-1 and TRBJ2-7, with 9 bases that match TRBD2. The CDR3 has 15 residues. V lost 0 bases, J lost 4 bases, and 7 bases stayed unmatched. In germline, CDR1 is DFQATT, CDR2 SNEGSKA (reference sequence).

This rearrangement joins TRBV15 to TRBJ2-5; TRBD1 might be the D (6 bases). Germline CDR1 LNHNV, CDR2 YYDKDF (reference sequence). The CDR3 sequence is 17 residues long. V lost 0 bases, J lost 0 bases, and 14 bases lay in between. The CDR3 bases are TGTGCCACCAGCAGAGATTTTACAGGGCCGTACCAAGAGACCCAGTACTTC. It yields the protein CATSRDFTGPYQETQYF.

This chain links TRBV20-1 with TRBJ1-1; maybe TRBD1 (6 bases). CDR1 is DFQATT, CDR2 SNEGSKA, per germline (reference sequence). V lost 2 bases, J lost 1 base, and 14 bases lay in between. The CDR3 contains 15 residues. In DNA form, the CDR3 reads TGCAGTGCTAGACTCGCAGGGGCCAAGAACACTGAAGCTTTCTTT. Protein sequence: CSARLAGAKNTEAFF.

This clonotype was seen once. This sequence joins TRBV28 and TRBJ2-7; TRBD1 matches 12 bases. Germline-derived CDR1 and CDR2 are MDHEN and SYDVKM. The ends lost 6 bases at V and 7 bases at J; junction bases unmatched: 13. The CDR3 is 16 residues long. The CDR3 nucleotides are TGTGCCAGCAGCATACCCACCGGGACAGGGGGCTATGAGCAGTACTTC. Protein: CASSIPTGTGGYEQYF.

Details on this clonotype: Germline and junction disagree at one end, which may indicate a read error. V gene TRBV3-1 combines with J gene TRBJ2-3; D uncertain. The CDR3 is made up of 14 amino acids. The V gene's germline CDR1 is LGHDT and CDR2 YNNKEL (reference sequence). The CDR3 reads CANSQEAATDTQYF. The CDR3 bases are TGTGCCAACAGCCAAGAAGCAGCCACAGATACGCAGTATTTT.

The chain is built from TRBV4-1 and TRBJ1-2; D gene unclear. V lost 9 bases, J lost 2 bases, and 13 bases lay in between. The CDR3 consists of 13 residues. Germline loops: CDR1 MGHRA, CDR2 YSYEKL. The CDR3 DNA sequence: TGCGCCAGTCATAGGACGGCAAACTATGGCTACACCTTC. The encoded protein is CASHRTANYGYTF.

The rearrangement joins TRBV7-9 to TRBJ2-3; D possibly corresponds to TRBD1 (6 bases). Trimming left V 5 bases short and J 2 bases short, with 17 bases between. Germline V gives CDR1 SEHNR, CDR2 FQNEAQ (reference sequence). The CDR3 extends over 16 amino acids. This CDR3 reads CASSQGSGQITDTQYF. The CDR3 DNA follows: TGTGCCAGCAGCCAAGGGTCCGGACAGATCACAGATACGCAGTATTTT.

This clonotype was seen only a few times. The chain is built from TRBV5-1 and TRBJ2-7; 9 bases align to TRBD2. In germline, CDR1 is SGHRS, CDR2 YFSETQ. Losses at the gene ends were 3 bases for V and 6 bases for J; bases not matched to a gene: 7. The CDR3 has 14 residues. Here the CDR3 DNA reads TGCGCCAGCAGCTCTAGCGGGACCTCAAGCGAGCAGTACTTC. It is translated as CASSSSGTSSEQYF.

This clonotype was detected ten times or more. An end of the junction differs from the germline gene, which may be a read error. This rearrangement joins TRBV29-1 to TRBJ1-5; 7 bases are shared with TRBD1. The V gene's germline CDR1 is SQVTM and CDR2 ANQGSEA. The CDR3 covers 13 residues. The CDR3 loop is CSVGTDSNQPQHF. In nucleotides, the CDR3 is TGCAGTGTTGGGACAGATAGCAATCAGCCCCAGCATTTT.